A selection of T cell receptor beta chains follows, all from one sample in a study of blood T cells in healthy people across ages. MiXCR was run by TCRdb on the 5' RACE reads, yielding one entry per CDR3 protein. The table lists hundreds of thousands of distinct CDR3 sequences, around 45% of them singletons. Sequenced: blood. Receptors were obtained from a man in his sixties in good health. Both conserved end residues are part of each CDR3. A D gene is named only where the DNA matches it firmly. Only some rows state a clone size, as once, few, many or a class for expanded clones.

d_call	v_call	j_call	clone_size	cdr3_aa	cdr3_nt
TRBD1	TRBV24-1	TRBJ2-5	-	CATSGTGSGKETQYF	TGTGCCACCAGTGGGACAGGGTCGGGGAAAGAGACCCAGTACTTC
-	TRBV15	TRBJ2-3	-	CASTLDSGAGDTQYF	TGTGCCAGCACCTTGGACAGCGGGGCGGGAGATACGCAGTATTTT
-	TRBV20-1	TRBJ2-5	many	CSAGPQETQYF	TGCAGTGCGGGGCCACAAGAGACCCAGTACTTC
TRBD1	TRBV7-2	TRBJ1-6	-	CASSLTPGTGQKPLHF	TGTGCCAGCAGCTTAACCCCCGGGACAGGTCAGAAACCCCTCCACTTT
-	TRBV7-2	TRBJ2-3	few	CASSGAWNTDTQYF	TGTGCCAGCAGCGGGGCGTGGAACACAGATACGCAGTATTTT
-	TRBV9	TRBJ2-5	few	CASSVRDGQETQYF	TGTGCCAGCAGCGTCCGGGACGGCCAAGAGACCCAGTACTTC
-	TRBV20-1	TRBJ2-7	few	CSASPAGASYEQYF	TGCAGTGCTAGCCCCGCGGGGGCCTCCTACGAGCAGTACTTC
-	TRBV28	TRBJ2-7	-	CATLGLPPPYF	TGTGCCACCCTGGGGCTTCCTCCGCCGTACTTC
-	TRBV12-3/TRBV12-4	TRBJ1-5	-	CASSQTGRVQPQHF	TGTGCCAGCAGCCAAACAGGGAGGGTACAGCCCCAGCATTTT
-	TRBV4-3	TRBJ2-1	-	CASNQDTGYNEQFF	TGCGCCAGCAACCAAGATACCGGGTATAATGAGCAGTTCTTC
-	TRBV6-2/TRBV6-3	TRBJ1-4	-	CASSSWKNATNEKLFF	TGTGCCAGCAGTTCCTGGAAAAATGCAACTAATGAAAAACTGTTTTTT
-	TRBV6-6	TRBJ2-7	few	CASSYGVEQYF	TGTGCCAGCAGTTACGGAGTCGAGCAGTACTTC
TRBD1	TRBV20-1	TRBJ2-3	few	CSARGDRGVDTQYF	TGCAGTGCTAGGGGGGACAGGGGTGTTGATACGCAGTATTTT
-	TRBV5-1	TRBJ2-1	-	CASSVRPYNEQFF	TGCGCCAGCAGCGTCAGGCCCTACAATGAGCAGTTCTTC
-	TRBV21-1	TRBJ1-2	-	CASSRPGDRSHGYTF	TGTGCCAGCAGCCGTCCCGGCGACAGGTCCCATGGCTACACCTTC
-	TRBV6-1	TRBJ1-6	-	CASSEVRSSYNSPLHF	TGTGCCAGCAGTGAAGTGAGAAGCTCCTATAATTCACCCCTCCACTTT
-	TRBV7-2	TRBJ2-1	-	CASSLVEMSSYNEQFF	TGTGCCAGCAGCTTAGTTGAGATGAGCTCCTACAATGAGCAGTTCTTC
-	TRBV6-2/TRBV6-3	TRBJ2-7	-	CASSSFRGSSYEQYF	TGTGCCAGCAGTTCCTTCCGGGGCAGCTCCTACGAGCAGTACTTC
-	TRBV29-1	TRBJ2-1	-	CSAEGLARGEQFF	TGCAGCGCCGAAGGCCTAGCGAGGGGGGAGCAGTTCTTC
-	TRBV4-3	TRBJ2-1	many	CASSQYYYNEQFF	TGCGCCAGCAGCCAATACTACTACAATGAGCAGTTCTTC
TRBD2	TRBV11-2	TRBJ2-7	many	CASSQLAGNVHEQYF	TGTGCCAGCAGCCAACTAGCGGGAAACGTCCACGAGCAGTACTTC
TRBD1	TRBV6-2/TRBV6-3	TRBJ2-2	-	CASSGTANTGELFF	TGTGCCTCTTCGGGGACAGCAAACACCGGGGAGCTGTTTTTT
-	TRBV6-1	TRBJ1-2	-	CASSESRLRGYTF	TGTGCCAGCAGTGAATCCAGGTTGAGGGGCTACACCTTC
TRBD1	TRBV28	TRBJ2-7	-	CASSTPTGTVHEQYF	TGTGCCAGCAGTACCCCGACAGGGACGGTCCACGAGCAGTACTTC
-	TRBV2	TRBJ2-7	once	CASRTRRLNPVSYEQYF	TGTGCCAGCAGGACCCGTAGATTGAACCCAGTCTCCTACGAGCAGTACTTC
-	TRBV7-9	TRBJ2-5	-	CASSLAGGGEGTQYF	TGTGCCAGCAGCTTAGCAGGAGGAGGTGAAGGGACCCAGTACTTC
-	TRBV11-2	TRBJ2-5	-	CASSLGGASGETQYF	TGTGCCAGCAGCTTAGGGGGGGCTTCCGGAGAGACCCAGTACTTC
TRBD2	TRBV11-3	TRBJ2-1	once	CASSSQRGGLETQFF	TGTGCCAGCAGCTCACAGCGGGGGGGCCTGGAGACCCAGTTCTTC
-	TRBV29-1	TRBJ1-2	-	CSGGDTGGQNYGYTF	TGCAGCGGTGGAGATACCGGAGGACAGAACTATGGCTACACCTTC
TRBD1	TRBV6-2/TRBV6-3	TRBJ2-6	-	CASSPHRGSSVGANVLTF	TGTGCCAGCAGTCCTCACAGGGGGAGTTCTGTGGGGGCCAACGTCCTGACTTTC
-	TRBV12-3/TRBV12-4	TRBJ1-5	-	CASSLDLRSNQPQHF	TGTGCCAGCAGTCTGGACCTCCGAAGCAATCAGCCCCAGCATTTT
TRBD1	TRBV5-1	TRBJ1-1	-	CASRPSGGRAEAFF	TGCGCCAGCAGACCCTCAGGGGGCCGCGCTGAAGCTTTCTTT
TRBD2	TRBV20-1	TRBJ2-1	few	CSARDSRGVGDEQFF	TGCAGTGCTAGAGATTCCCGGGGGGTGGGCGATGAGCAGTTCTTC
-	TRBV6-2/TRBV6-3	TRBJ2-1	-	CASSTRQGGSYNEQFF	TGTGCCAGCAGCACACGACAGGGAGGCAGCTACAATGAGCAGTTCTTC
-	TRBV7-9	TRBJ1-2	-	CASSWEGGYTF	TGTGCCAGCAGCTGGGAAGGGGGCTACACCTTC
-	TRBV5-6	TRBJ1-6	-	CVVPTEYNSPLHF	TGTGTCGTACCGACGGAATATAATTCACCCCTCCACTTT
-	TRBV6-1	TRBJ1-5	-	CAIKEGPGSNQPQHF	TGTGCCATCAAAGAGGGCCCGGGCAGCAATCAGCCCCAGCATTTT
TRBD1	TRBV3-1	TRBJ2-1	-	CASSQVVGGNNEQFF	TGTGCCAGCAGCCAAGTAGTAGGGGGCAACAATGAGCAGTTCTTC
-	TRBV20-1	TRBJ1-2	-	CSARDGGSNYGYTF	TGCAGTGCTAGAGATGGGGGATCTAACTATGGCTACACCTTC
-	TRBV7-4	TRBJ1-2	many	CASSLGDWLGYGYTF	TGTGCCAGCAGCTTAGGGGACTGGCTGGGCTATGGCTACACCTTC
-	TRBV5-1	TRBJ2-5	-	CTSSFTQETQYF	TGCACCAGCAGTTTCACCCAAGAGACCCAGTACTTC
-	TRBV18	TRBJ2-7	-	CASSPDEGGSYEQYF	TGTGCCAGCTCACCGGATGAAGGGGGCTCCTACGAGCAGTACTTC